A single T cell receptor (beta chain) is shown here with its context. The record originates from a study of cytomegalovirus exposure and HLA in healthy donors. The assay was immunoSEQ multiplex PCR, and TCRdb's table has in-frame clones only and misses some. The sample yields 150,000 to 180,000 clones, around nine tenths seen once. J was trimmed by 4 bases and V by 5 bases; bases with no gene match: 17. The CDR3 has 19 residues. The germline gives CDR1 SGHVS, CDR2 FQNEAQ. V and J are TRBV7-8 and TRBJ2-2, with TRBD2 identical over 9 bases. The sequence came from a man younger than 35 in good health and CMV-seropositive. Sample: PBMCs. CDR3 in DNA: TGTGCCAGCAGCCCAGGTTTCAGTAGCGGGAGCAAAGGCACCGGGGAGCTGTTTTTT. Residues: CASSPGFSSGSKGTGELFF.